This record covers a single TCR beta chain. The antigen is unknown. The authors enrolled newly diagnosed hyperthyroidism patients aged 18 to 65 with under 2 months' duration. This entry belongs to a study of Graves' ophthalmopathy and Graves' hyperthyroidism. Study-level background: Stable hyperthyroidism meant no progression to ophthalmopathy within 18 months of follow-up. Study findings and constraints: Blood also held most thyroid clonotypes expanded above 0.001 frequency.

CDR3 length: 14 residues. Germline CDR1 and CDR2: MGHDK and SYGVNS. V was clipped by 8 bases and J by 1 base, with 15 bases between them. The TCR beta CDR3 regions underwent amplification from RNA transcripts. The first round was an RT-PCR with HTBI primers, and the second round was a multiplex PCR. TCRdb re-called the multiplex PCR reads with MiXCR, one entry per CDR3 protein. This sample has roughly 1.1 million distinct CDR3 sequences; roughly two fifths occur once, and the top ten carry more than 9.5%. The clonotype originates from an adult man with Graves' hyperthyroidism. The chain employs TRBV25-1 and TRBJ2-7; D might be TRBD1 or TRBD2, each matching 7 bases. Material: peripheral blood or thyroid tissue (not recorded which). The CDR3 is CASVGGGQSYEQYF. Here the CDR3 DNA reads TGTGCCAGCGTTGGGGGGGGACAGTCCTACGAGCAGTACTTC.